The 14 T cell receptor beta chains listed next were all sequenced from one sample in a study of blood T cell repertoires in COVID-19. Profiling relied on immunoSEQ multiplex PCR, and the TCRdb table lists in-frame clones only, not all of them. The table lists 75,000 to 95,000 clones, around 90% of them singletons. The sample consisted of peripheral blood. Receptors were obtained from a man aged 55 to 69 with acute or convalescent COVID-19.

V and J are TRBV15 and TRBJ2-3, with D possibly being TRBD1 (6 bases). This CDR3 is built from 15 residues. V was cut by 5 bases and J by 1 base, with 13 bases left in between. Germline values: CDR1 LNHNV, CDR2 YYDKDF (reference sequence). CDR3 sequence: CATSPIPGGTDTQYF. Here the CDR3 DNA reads TGTGCCACCAGCCCGATTCCAGGGGGCACAGATACGCAGTATTTT.

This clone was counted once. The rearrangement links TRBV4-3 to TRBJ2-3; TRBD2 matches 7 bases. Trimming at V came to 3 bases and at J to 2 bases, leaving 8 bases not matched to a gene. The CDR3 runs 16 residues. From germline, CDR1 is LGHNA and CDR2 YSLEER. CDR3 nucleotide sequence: TGCGCCAGCAGCCAGCAAACCGGGAGGTCCACAGATACGCAGTATTTT. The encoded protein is CASSQQTGRSTDTQYF.

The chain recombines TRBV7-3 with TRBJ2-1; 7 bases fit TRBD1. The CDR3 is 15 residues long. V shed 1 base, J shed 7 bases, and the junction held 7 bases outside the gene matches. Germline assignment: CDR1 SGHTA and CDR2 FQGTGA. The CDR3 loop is CASSLNEGAINEQFF. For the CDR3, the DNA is TGTGCCAGCAGCTTAAATGAGGGGGCCATAAATGAGCAGTTCTTC. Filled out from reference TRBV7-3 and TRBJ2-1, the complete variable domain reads GAGVSQTPSNKVTEKGKYVELRCDPISGHTALYWYRQSLGQGPEFLIYFQGTGAADDSGLPNDRFFAVRPEGSVSTLKIQRTERGDSAVYLCASSLNEGAINEQFFGPGTRLTVL.

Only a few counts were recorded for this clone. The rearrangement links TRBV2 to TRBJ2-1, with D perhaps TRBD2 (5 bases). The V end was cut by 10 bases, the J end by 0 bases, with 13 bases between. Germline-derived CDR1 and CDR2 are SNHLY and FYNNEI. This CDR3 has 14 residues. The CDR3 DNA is TGTGCCACCGGACGGGAAAACTCCTACAATGAGCAGTTCTTC. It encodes CATGRENSYNEQFF.

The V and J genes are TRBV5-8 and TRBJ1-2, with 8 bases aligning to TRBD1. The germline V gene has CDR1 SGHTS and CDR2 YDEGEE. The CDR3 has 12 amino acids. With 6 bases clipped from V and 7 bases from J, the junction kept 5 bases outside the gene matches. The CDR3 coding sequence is TGTGCCAGCACCCAGGGGGCAAGTGGCTACACCTTC. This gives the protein CASTQGASGYTF. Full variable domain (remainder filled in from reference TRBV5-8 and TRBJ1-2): EAGVTQSPTHLIKTRGQQATLRCSPISGHTSVYWYQQALGLGLQFLLWYDEGEERNRGNFPPRFSGRQFPNYSSELNVNALELEDSALYLCASTQGASGYTFGSGTRLTVV.

CDR3 in amino acids: CASSSIAGAETDTQYF. The DNA of the CDR3 is TGTGCCAGCAGCTCAATAGCGGGTGCTGAAACAGATACGCAGTATTTT. The chain joins TRBV7-2 to TRBJ2-3, with TRBD2 matching over 7 bases. V was clipped by 4 bases and J by 3 bases; unmatched bases: 10. The CDR3 is made up of 16 amino acids. Looked up from germline, CDR1 is SGHTA and CDR2 is FQGNSA. The whole variable domain, remainder taken from reference TRBV7-2 and TRBJ2-3, is GAGVSQSPSNKVTEKGKDVELRCDPISGHTALYWYRQSLGQGLEFLIYFQGNSAPDKSGLPSDRFSAERTGGSVSTLTIQRTQQEDSAVYLCASSSIAGAETDTQYFGPGTRLTVL.

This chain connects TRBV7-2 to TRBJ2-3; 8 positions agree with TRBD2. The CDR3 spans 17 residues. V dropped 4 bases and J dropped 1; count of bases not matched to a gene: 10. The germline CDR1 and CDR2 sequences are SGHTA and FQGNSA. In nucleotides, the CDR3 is TGTGCCAGCAGCTCCTCGGGCGCGCGGGGGGGCACAGATACGCAGTATTTT. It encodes CASSSSGARGGTDTQYF.

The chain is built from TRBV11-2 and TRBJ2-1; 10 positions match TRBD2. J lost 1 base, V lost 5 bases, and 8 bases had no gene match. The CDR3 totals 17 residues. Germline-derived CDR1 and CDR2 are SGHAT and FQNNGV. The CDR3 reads CASSPRASGGSYNEQFF. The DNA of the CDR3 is TGTGCCAGCAGCCCCAGGGCTAGCGGGGGATCCTACAATGAGCAGTTCTTC.

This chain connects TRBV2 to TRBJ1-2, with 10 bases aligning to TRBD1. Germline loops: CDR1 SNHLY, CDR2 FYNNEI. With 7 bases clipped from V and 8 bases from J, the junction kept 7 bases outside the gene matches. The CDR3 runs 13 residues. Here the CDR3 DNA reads TGTGCCAGCAAAACCGGACAGGGGGTAGGCTACACCTTC. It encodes CASKTGQGVGYTF.

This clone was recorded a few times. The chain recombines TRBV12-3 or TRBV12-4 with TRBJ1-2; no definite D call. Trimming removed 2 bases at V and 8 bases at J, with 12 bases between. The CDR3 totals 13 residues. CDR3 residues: CASSLQTMAGYTF. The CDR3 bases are TGTGCCAGCAGTTTACAGACTATGGCAGGCTACACCTTC.

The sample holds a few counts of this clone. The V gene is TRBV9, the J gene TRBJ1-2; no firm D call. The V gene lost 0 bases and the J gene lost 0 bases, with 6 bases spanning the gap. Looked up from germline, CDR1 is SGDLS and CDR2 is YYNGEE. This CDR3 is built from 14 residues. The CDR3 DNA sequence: TGTGCCAGCAGCGTAGTGCGGACTAACTATGGCTACACCTTC. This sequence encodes CASSVVRTNYGYTF.

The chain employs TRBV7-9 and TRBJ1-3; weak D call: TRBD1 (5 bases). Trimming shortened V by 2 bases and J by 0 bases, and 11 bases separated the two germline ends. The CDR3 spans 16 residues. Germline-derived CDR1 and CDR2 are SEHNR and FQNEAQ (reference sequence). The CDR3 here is CASSLNWGDSGNTIYF. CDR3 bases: TGTGCCAGCAGCTTAAATTGGGGGGACTCTGGAAACACCATATATTTT.

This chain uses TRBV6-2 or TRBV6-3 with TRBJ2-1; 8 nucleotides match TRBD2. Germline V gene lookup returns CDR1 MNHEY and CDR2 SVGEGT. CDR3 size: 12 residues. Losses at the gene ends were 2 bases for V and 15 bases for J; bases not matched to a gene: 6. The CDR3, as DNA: TGTGCCAGCAGTTACCCGGGGGGGGGCCGGTTCTTC. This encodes CASSYPGGGRFF.

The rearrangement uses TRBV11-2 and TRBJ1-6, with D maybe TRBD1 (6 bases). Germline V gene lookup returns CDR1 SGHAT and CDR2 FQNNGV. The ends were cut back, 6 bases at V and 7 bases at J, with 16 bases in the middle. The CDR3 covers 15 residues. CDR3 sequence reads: CASSLTPGVNSPLHF. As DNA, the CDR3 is TGTGCCAGCAGTCTTACCCCAGGGGTAAATTCACCCCTCCACTTT.